The following is a TCR beta chain sequence with its context. These data originate in a study of blood T cell repertoires in COVID-19. Overall study context: Both acute and convalescent COVID-19 samples were obtained from the United States, Italy and Spain. In each case, the material was cDNA or gDNA derived from T cells, B-cell-depleted T cells, or PBMCs.

Study processing details: Using reference gene primer amplification, nucleated cell counts were estimated. Sequencing used immunoSEQ multiplex PCR; TCRdb keeps in-frame clones, though not all of them. V and J calls and clone size are given by that table; D and trimming were obtained from the DNA. The sample has tens of thousands of clones, around three quarters seen once. The receptor was isolated from a human donor in a cohort sampled during active COVID-19. What was sequenced was peripheral blood.

CDR3 in DNA: TGTGCCAGCAGCCCCGGACAGCGAGATAATGAAAAACTGTTTTTT. This codes for CASSPGQRDNEKLFF. The chain carries TRBV7-9 and TRBJ1-4; TRBD1 might be the D (6 bases). Germline assignment: CDR1 SEHNR and CDR2 FQNEAQ (reference sequence). V was trimmed by 5 bases and J by 4 bases, leaving 14 bases between them. The CDR3 has 15 residues.